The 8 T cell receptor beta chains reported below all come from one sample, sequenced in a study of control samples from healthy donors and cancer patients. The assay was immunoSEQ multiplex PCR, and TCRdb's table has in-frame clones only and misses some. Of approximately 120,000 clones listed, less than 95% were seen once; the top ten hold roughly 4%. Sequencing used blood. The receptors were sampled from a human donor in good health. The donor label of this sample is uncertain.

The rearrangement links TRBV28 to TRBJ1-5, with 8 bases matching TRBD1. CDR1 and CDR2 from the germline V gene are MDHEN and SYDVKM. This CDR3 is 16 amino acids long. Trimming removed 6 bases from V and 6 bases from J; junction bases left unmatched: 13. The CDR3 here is CASSLNGQGPSQPQHF. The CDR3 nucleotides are TGTGCCAGCAGCCTAAATGGACAGGGCCCGAGTCAGCCCCAGCATTTT.

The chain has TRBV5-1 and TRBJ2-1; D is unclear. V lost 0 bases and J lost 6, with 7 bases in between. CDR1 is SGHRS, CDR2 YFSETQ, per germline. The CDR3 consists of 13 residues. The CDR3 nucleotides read TGCGCCAGCAGCTTGGGGCCAACCAATGAGCAGTTCTTC. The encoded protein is CASSLGPTNEQFF.

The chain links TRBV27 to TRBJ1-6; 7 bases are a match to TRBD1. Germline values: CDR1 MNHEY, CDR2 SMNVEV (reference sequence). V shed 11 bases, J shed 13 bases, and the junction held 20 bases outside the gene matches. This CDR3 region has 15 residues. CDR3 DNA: TGTGCCTCCCGTGGGGCCGGGACAGCCCGAGTTCCCCTCCACTTT. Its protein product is CASRGAGTARVPLHF.

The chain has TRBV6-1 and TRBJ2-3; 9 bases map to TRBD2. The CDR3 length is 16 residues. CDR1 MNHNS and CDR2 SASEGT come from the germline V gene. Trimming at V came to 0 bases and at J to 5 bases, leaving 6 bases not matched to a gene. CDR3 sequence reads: CASSEAFMRGGDTQYF. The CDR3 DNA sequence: TGTGCCAGCAGTGAAGCTTTTATGCGGGGGGGAGATACGCAGTATTTT.

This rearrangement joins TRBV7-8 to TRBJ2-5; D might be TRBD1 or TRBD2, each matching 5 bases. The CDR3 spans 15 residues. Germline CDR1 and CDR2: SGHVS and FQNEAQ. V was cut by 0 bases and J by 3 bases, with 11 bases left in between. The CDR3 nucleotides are TGTGCCAGCAGCTTAGCTTGGGGGTCGAAAGAGACCCAGTACTTC. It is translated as CASSLAWGSKETQYF.

The DNA for the CDR3 is TGTGCCAGCAGCCAAGACGGGGCTGGGACAGACACTGAAGCTTTCTTT. This gives the protein CASSQDGAGTDTEAFF. This chain uses TRBV14 with TRBJ1-1; the match to TRBD1 covers 7 bases. The junction had 7 bases not matched to a gene; V was cut back by 0 bases and J by 3 bases. The CDR3 sequence is 16 residues long. Per germline, CDR1 SGHDN and CDR2 FVKESK.

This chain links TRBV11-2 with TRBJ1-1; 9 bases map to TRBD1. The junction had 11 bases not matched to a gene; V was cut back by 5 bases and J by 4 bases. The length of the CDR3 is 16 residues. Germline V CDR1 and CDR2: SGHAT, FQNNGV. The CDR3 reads CASSPGTGWEGTEAFF. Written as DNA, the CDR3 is TGTGCCAGCAGCCCTGGGACAGGGTGGGAGGGCACTGAAGCTTTCTTT.

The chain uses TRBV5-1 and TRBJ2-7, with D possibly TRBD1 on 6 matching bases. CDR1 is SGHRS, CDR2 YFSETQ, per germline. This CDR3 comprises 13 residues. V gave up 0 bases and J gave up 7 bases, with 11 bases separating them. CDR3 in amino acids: CASSLVGAGEQYF. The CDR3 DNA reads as TGCGCCAGCAGCTTGGTGGGGGCGGGTGAGCAGTACTTC.